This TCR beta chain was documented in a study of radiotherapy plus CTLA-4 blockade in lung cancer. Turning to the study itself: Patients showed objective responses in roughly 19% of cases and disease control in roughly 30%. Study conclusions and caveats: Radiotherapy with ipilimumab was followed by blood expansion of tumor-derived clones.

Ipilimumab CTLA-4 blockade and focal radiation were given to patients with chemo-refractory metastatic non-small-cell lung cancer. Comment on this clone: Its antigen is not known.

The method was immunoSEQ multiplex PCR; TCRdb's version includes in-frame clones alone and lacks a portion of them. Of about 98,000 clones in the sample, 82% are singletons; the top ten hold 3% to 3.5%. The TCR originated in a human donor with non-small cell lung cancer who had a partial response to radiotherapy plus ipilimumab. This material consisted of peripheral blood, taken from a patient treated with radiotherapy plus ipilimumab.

CDR3 region: CAWREGTHSSYEQYF. Written as DNA, the CDR3 is TGTGCCTGGAGGGAAGGGACTCACAGCTCCTACGAGCAGTACTTC. The chain links TRBV30 to TRBJ2-7; tentative D call: TRBD2 (6 bases). This CDR3 has 15 amino acids. Trimming shortened V by 3 bases and J by 0 bases, and 15 bases separated the two germline ends. Germline-derived CDR1 and CDR2 are GTSNPN and SVGIG (reference sequence).